The source of this T cell receptor beta chain is a study of T cells expressing NK-cell markers. General study results and limits: For a handful of donors, these clonotypes were likewise the leading ones in the CD3+CD56-NKG2C+ fraction.

Comment on this clonotype: Antigen: not known.

It was by 5'RACE template switching with UMIs that TCR beta cDNA was made. Reanalyzing the 5' RACE reads, TCRdb keeps one entry per CDR3 protein, without DNA. The sample totals fewer than 400,000 distinct CDR3 sequences. The germline CDR1 and CDR2 sequences are DFQATT and SNEGSKA (reference sequence). The CDR3 runs 14 residues. This clonotype was sampled from a man aged 18-69 years in good health. Source material: blood T cells: a sorted CD56 or NKG2C T cell subset, CD4+ or CD8+ T cells, or bulk PBMC T cells (not recorded which). The chain is built from TRBV20-1 and TRBJ2-1; without DNA, the TCRdb call of TRBD2 cannot be checked. The CDR3 reads CSARGPTGPFEQFF.